The 26 T cell receptor beta chains in this list originate from one sample, sequenced in a study of metastatic and nonmetastatic thyroid tumors. With MiXCR, TCRdb called clones anew from the PCR reads. The table shows 30,000 to 35,000 clones, with about 15% occurring only once. All patients were untreated before thyroid surgery. The sample comprised blood. All receptors derive from a male donor with papillary thyroid cancer or a benign thyroid nodule (not recorded which). Some clones in this sample may be carry-over from other donors' samples.

This clone showed up just a few times. This chain uses TRBV28 with TRBJ2-7; TRBD1 matches 11 bases. This CDR3 contains 14 residues. Germline V CDR1 and CDR2: MDHEN, SYDVKM. The V segment lost 6 bases and the J segment 6 bases; nucleotides outside the gene matches: 7. CDR3 bases: TGTGCCAGCAGGACAACCGGGACAGGGGGCGAGCAGTACTTC. Its protein product is CASRTTGTGGEQYF.

The rearrangement links TRBV27 to TRBJ1-3; maybe TRBD1 (5 bases). V was clipped by 6 bases and J by 8 bases, with 11 bases between them. The CDR3 covers 12 residues. Looked up from germline, CDR1 is MNHEY and CDR2 is SMNVEV (reference sequence). DNA for the CDR3: TGTGCCAGCAGCGAACAGGCATACACCATATATTTT. Translated: CASSEQAYTIYF.

The table lists this clone with many counts. The J gene is TRBJ2-3, the V gene TRBV5-1; a weak D match, TRBD2 (5 bases). Trimming removed 2 bases from V and 5 bases from J, with 12 bases in between. The CDR3 consists of 14 residues. The germline V gene encodes CDR1 SGHRS and CDR2 YFSETQ. CDR3 bases: TGCGCCAGCAGCTTTTTCCGTGAGGGAGATACGCAGTATTTT. Encoded protein: CASSFFREGDTQYF.

This clone was picked up many times. V and J are TRBV7-8 and TRBJ2-3; weak D call: TRBD1 (5 bases). This CDR3 contains 15 residues. V was cut by 6 bases and J by 6 bases, with 19 bases left in between. Germline V gene lookup returns CDR1 SGHVS and CDR2 FQNEAQ. CDR3 nucleotide sequence: TGTGCCAGCAGGGGGTTGGGGCTTGGTATGGATACGCAGTATTTT. Translating it yields CASRGLGLGMDTQYF.

This clone was found a few times. The V and J genes are TRBV28 and TRBJ2-3; 8 bases fit TRBD1. The germline CDR1 and CDR2 sequences are MDHEN and SYDVKM. The CDR3 spans 15 residues. V lost 3 bases, J lost 0 bases, and 2 bases stayed unmatched. The CDR3 protein is CASSLRTGSTDTQYF. The CDR3, as DNA: TGTGCCAGCAGTTTGAGGACAGGGAGCACAGATACGCAGTATTTT. Full variable domain (remainder filled in from reference TRBV28 and TRBJ2-3): DVKVTQSSRYLVKRTGEKVFLECVQDMDHENMFWYRQDPGLGLRLIYFSYDVKMKEKGDIPEGYSVSREKKERFSLILESASTNQTSMYLCASSLRTGSTDTQYFGPGTRLTVL.

This clone was seen repeatedly, ten times or more. This rearrangement joins TRBV20-1 to TRBJ2-2; unclear D gene. CDR1 is DFQATT, CDR2 SNEGSKA, per germline (reference sequence). V lost 2 bases, J lost 8 bases, and 12 bases lay in between. The CDR3 extends over 13 amino acids. The CDR3 DNA reads TGCAGTGCTAGACGTCCAGTATCGGGGGAGCTGTTTTTT. This codes for CSARRPVSGELFF.

In this sample, this clone is medium-sized. The same CDR3 is also encoded by other DNA sequences in this sample. V and J are TRBV24-1 and TRBJ2-3; 7 bases line up with TRBD1. The CDR3 is 13 residues long. The germline gives CDR1 KGHDR, CDR2 SFDVKD. J lost 1 base, V lost 9 bases, and 3 bases had no gene match. CDR3 loop: CATDREGTDTQYF. The CDR3 DNA is TGTGCCACCGACAGGGAAGGCACAGATACGCAGTATTTT.

Ten or more counts support this clone. A much larger clone differs by one base, so this may be a read error. The gene calls are TRBV7-3 and TRBJ2-2; no definite D call. The length of the CDR3 is 14 residues. Germline V lookup: CDR1 SGHTA, CDR2 FQGTGA. Between the trimmed V and J ends, which lost 8 bases and 8 bases, there was a span of 18 bases. CDR3 DNA: TGTGCCAGCCGAGCCGGGTCTACTTCTGGGGAGCTGTTTTTT. This translates into CASRAGSTSGELFF.

This clone was seen ten or more times. V is TRBV11-3 and J is TRBJ2-1, with 14 bases that match TRBD2. CDR3 length: 16 amino acids. Germline CDR1 SGHNT, CDR2 YENEEA. The V segment lost 5 bases and the J segment 8 bases; nucleotides outside the gene matches: 8. DNA of the CDR3: TGTGCCAGCAGCATGGGACTAGCGGGAGCCGTCGATGAGCAGTTCTTC. The encoded protein is CASSMGLAGAVDEQFF.

This clone was counted ten times or more. V and J are TRBV7-9 and TRBJ1-2, with D unresolved. The germline V and J ends were trimmed by 5 bases and 0 bases, with 7 bases remaining between them. Germline loops: CDR1 SEHNR, CDR2 FQNEAQ (reference sequence). The CDR3 totals 13 residues. CDR3 protein: CASSGPTNYGYTF. The CDR3, as DNA: TGTGCCAGCAGCGGGCCGACTAACTATGGCTACACCTTC.

This clone occurred many times. A much larger clone differs by one base, so this may be a read error. The CDR3 spells CATLKGDGGELFF. The CDR3 nucleotides are TGCGCCACTCTCAAGGGGGACGGCGGGGAGCTGTTTTTT. V and J are TRBV6-4 and TRBJ2-2, with D perhaps TRBD1 (6 bases). The CDR3 has 13 residues. CDR1 MRHNA and CDR2 SNTAGT come from the germline V gene.

There are many counts of this clone. J is TRBJ1-1 and V is TRBV2; D call uncertain. V was cut by 2 bases and J by 3 bases, with 7 bases left in between. Germline lookup yields CDR1 SNHLY and CDR2 FYNNEI. There are 13 residues in the CDR3. DNA of the CDR3: TGTGCCAGCAGTGAAATGGGGTACACTGAAGCTTTCTTT. The encoded protein is CASSEMGYTEAFF.

This clone was recorded many times. The chain links TRBV11-2 to TRBJ2-5, with TRBD2 as a possible D gene (6 bases). Germline V gene lookup returns CDR1 SGHAT and CDR2 FQNNGV. The CDR3 sequence is 13 residues long. The V end was cut by 1 base, the J end by 5 bases, with 8 bases between. CDR3: CASSLGGEETQYF. In DNA form, the CDR3 reads TGTGCCAGCAGCTTAGGGGGGGAGGAGACCCAGTACTTC.

This clone was counted many times. The gene calls are TRBV5-4 and TRBJ2-2, with 8 bases fitting TRBD2. The CDR3 runs to 14 residues. The V segment lost 0 bases and the J segment 5 bases; nucleotides outside the gene matches: 0. CDR1 is SGHNT and CDR2 is YYREEE in the germline V gene (reference sequence). The CDR3 DNA reads TGTGCCAGCAGCTTGGGACTAGCGACCGGGGAGCTGTTTTTT. Protein product: CASSLGLATGELFF.

This clone has a count of ten or more. This chain links TRBV11-3 with TRBJ1-1, with D hard to call. Per germline, CDR1 SGHNT and CDR2 YENEEA. The CDR3 loop spans 12 amino acids. The V and J ends lost 1 base and 8 bases respectively, with 8 bases between them. This chain's CDR3 is CASSLVVGEAFF. In DNA, the CDR3 is TGTGCCAGCAGCTTAGTTGTAGGGGAAGCTTTCTTT.

This clone was detected many times. The rearrangement links TRBV9 to TRBJ2-3, with 8 bases fitting TRBD2. Germline V gene data show CDR1 as SGDLS and CDR2 as YYNGEE. The CDR3 has 20 residues. V lost 1 base to trimming and J lost 0 bases; unmatched junction nucleotides: 16. The DNA for the CDR3 is TGTGCCAGCAGCGTACCGTCTAGCGGGTCAACTTTTACTAGCACAGATACGCAGTATTTT. It yields the protein CASSVPSSGSTFTSTDTQYF.

This clone appeared a few times. This clone may be a read error of a much larger clone one base away. DNA of the CDR3: TGTGCCAGCAGCCCTACGAACAATGAGCAGTTCTTC. Translating it yields CASSPTNNEQFF. The chain employs TRBV4-2 and TRBJ2-1, with D unresolved. CDR3 length: 12 residues. Trimming removed 4 bases at V and 5 bases at J, with 6 bases between. CDR1 is LGHNA and CDR2 is YNFKEQ in the germline V gene.

This clone has at least ten counts. At the DNA level, this CDR3 is encoded by other sequences in the same sample as well. This chain uses TRBV10-3 with TRBJ2-2; 8 bases fit TRBD2. CDR3 length equals 14 residues. After removal of 10 bases from V and 5 bases from J, the junction contained 9 bases not matched to a gene. Per the germline V gene, CDR1 is ENHRY and CDR2 is SYGVKD. The CDR3 coding sequence is TGTGCCACCAGAGCGGGAGTTGAAACCGGGGAGCTGTTTTTT. This encodes CATRAGVETGELFF.

This clone has a count of ten or more. The chain employs TRBV5-1 and TRBJ2-2; D not certain. In germline, CDR1 is SGHRS, CDR2 YFSETQ. V was clipped by 6 bases and J by 0 bases, with 12 bases between them. This CDR3 is built from 15 residues. The CDR3 DNA is TGCGCCAGCACCTGGGCCTCTTCGAACACCGGGGAGCTGTTTTTT. Protein product: CASTWASSNTGELFF. Supplemented by reference TRBV5-1 and TRBJ2-2, the full variable domain reads KAGVTQTPRYLIKTRGQQVTLSCSPISGHRSVSWYQQTPGQGLQFLFEYFSETQRNKGNFPGRFSGRQFSNSRSEMNVSTLELGDSALYLCASTWASSNTGELFFGEGSRLTVL.

This clone appeared many times. V is TRBV11-2 and J is TRBJ2-3; possible D gene TRBD1, 6 bases. CDR1 is SGHAT, CDR2 FQNNGV, per germline. Trimming took 3 bases from V and 2 from J, leaving 6 bases between them. The CDR3 loop spans 13 amino acids. CDR3 sequence: CASSLGHTDTQYF. CDR3 coding DNA: TGTGCCAGCAGCTTGGGACACACAGATACGCAGTATTTT.

This clone occurred many times. The chain uses TRBV24-1 and TRBJ2-1; 15 bases align to TRBD2. The J segment lost 10 bases and the V segment lost 7 bases, leaving 7 bases of the junction unmatched. The CDR3 has 15 amino acids. Germline CDR1 reads KGHDR; CDR2 reads SFDVKD. CDR3 in amino acids: CATRAAGTSGREQFF. The CDR3 DNA reads TGTGCCACCAGAGCCGCCGGGACTAGCGGGAGGGAGCAGTTCTTC.

This clone was seen a few times. A single base separates this from a much larger clone, so it may be a read error. The DNA is left out, because the CDR3 cannot be placed on it with certainty; the CDR3 is given as TCRdb lists it. The chain is built from TRBV24-1 and TRBJ1-4; TRBD1 was called by the table and not checked on the DNA. The CDR3 spans 15 amino acids, including both terminal residues. The germline V gene encodes CDR1 KGHDR and CDR2 SFDVKD. CDR3 loop: CATSDPYTFGEKLFF.

This clone has ten or more counts. This chain connects TRBV5-6 to TRBJ2-5, with D unclear. The CDR3 runs to 14 residues. Looked up from germline, CDR1 is SGHDT and CDR2 is YYEEEE. The V end lost 2 bases, the J end lost 1 base, and 9 bases lay between the germline ends. CDR3 bases: TGTGCCAGCAGCTTCTTGACTTTCCAAGAGACCCAGTACTTC. It specifies CASSFLTFQETQYF.

This clone was observed many times. The chain employs TRBV9 and TRBJ1-2, with D possibly TRBD1 on 5 matching bases. Germline V lookup: CDR1 SGDLS, CDR2 YYNGEE. This CDR3 contains 13 residues. The V end was cut by 3 bases, the J end by 4 bases, with 10 bases between. As DNA, the CDR3 is TGTGCCAGCAGCGCAGGGAGGACCTATGGCTACACCTTC. Residues: CASSAGRTYGYTF.

Comment on this clone: This may be a read error: a much more frequent sequence differs by one nucleotide. Other DNA sequences from this sample encode an identical CDR3 as well. The gene calls are TRBV9 and TRBJ2-1; D is perhaps TRBD1 or TRBD2 (5 bases each). CDR1 is SGDLS and CDR2 is YYNGEE in the germline V gene. The CDR3 spans 14 residues. Trimming pared 4 bases from V and 10 bases from J, leaving 18 bases between. This CDR3 is CASSPSGDLGEQFF. Here the CDR3 DNA reads TGTGCCAGCAGCCCCAGTGGGGACCTTGGGGAGCAGTTCTTC.

This clone was counted ten times or more. V usage is TRBV5-1 and J usage is TRBJ2-2, with D possibly being TRBD2 (5 bases). The CDR3 contains 15 residues. Germline V CDR1 and CDR2: SGHRS, YFSETQ. Trimming cost V 2 bases and J 1 base, with 9 bases left between them. This CDR3 reads CASSFGGLNTGELFF. The CDR3 bases are TGCGCCAGCAGCTTTGGAGGTCTGAACACCGGGGAGCTGTTTTTT.